Described below is a single TCR beta chain sequence and its context. The target antigen is unknown. Every subset had its genomic DNA shared out evenly among several immunoSEQ plates. Original processing methods: In the immunoSEQ data, sequences were junction-only and lacked quality scores, so filtering differed. Sequencing used immunoSEQ multiplex PCR; TCRdb keeps in-frame clones, though not all of them. The V and J calls and clone size were taken over from that table, and D and trimming were inferred from the DNA. The profile shows about 490,000 clones, approximately 79% of them singletons. The sample comes from a study of shared clonotypes between healthy human individuals. Study as a whole: Samples came from two female and three male donors aged 18 to 49.

This CDR3 region has 16 residues. Per the germline V gene, CDR1 is SGHRS and CDR2 is YFSETQ. V was clipped by 0 bases and J by 3 bases; unmatched bases: 8. Findings and caveats of the study: Few donors limited the genetic and exposure-history diversity represented.

The TCR sequence derives from a woman between 40 and 50 years old in good health. Some clones in this sample may be carry-over from other donors' samples. The chain carries TRBV5-1 and TRBJ2-7, with 8 nucleotides matching TRBD2. Specimen: PBMCs. The CDR3 nucleotides read TGCGCCAGCAGCTTGGGAGGGAGGAGCGGGGGCTACGAGCAGTACTTC. It yields the protein CASSLGGRSGGYEQYF.